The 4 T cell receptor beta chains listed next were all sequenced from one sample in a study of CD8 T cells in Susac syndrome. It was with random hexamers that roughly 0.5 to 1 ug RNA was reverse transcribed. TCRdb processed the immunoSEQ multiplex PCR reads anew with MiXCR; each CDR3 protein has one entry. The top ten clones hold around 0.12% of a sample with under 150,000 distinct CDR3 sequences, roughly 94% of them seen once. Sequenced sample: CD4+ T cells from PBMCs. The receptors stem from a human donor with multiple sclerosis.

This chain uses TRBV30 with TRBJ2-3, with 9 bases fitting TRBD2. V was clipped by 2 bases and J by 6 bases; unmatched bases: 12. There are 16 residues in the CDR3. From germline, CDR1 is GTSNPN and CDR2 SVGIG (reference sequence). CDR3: CAWSKLGGRVQDTQYF. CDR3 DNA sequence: TGTGCCTGGAGTAAACTGGGCGGGAGGGTCCAGGATACGCAGTATTTT.

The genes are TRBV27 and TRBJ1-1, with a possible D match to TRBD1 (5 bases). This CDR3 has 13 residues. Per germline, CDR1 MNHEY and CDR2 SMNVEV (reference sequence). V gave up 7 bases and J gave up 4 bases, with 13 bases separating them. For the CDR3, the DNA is TGTGCCAGCAAGCGGTGGGGGGGCACTGAAGCTTTCTTT. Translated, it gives CASKRWGGTEAFF.

The CDR3 DNA reads TGTGCCAGCAGCGTAGGGGACCGGGATACCCAAGAGACCCAGTACTTC. Its protein is CASSVGDRDTQETQYF. The chain couples TRBV9 to TRBJ2-5; D is tentatively TRBD1 or TRBD2 (5 bases each). The germline gives CDR1 SGDLS, CDR2 YYNGEE. V gave up 0 bases and J gave up 1 base, with 13 bases separating them. The CDR3 is 16 amino acids.

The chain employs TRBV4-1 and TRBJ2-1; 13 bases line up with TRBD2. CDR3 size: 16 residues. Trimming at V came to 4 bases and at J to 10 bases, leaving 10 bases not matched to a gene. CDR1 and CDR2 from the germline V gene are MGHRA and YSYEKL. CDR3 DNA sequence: TGCGCCAGCAGCCCCGGCAGACTAGCGGGAGGAGGAGAGCAGTTCTTC. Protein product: CASSPGRLAGGGEQFF.